The 23 T cell receptor beta chains presented below share a single source sample, sequenced in a study of CD8+ T cells in alopecia areata. Regarding treatment: oral pan-JAK inhibitor, 5-10 mg twice daily. RNA was extracted and reverse transcribed into cDNA as the sequencing template. TCRdb's copy holds only in-frame clones and misses some; the assay was immunoSEQ multiplex PCR. The sample has around 290,000 clones, roughly 60% seen once. The sample in question was CD4+ T cells sorted from blood, obtained at week 24, from a patient treated with tofacitinib. These receptors were obtained from a human donor with alopecia areata.

The rearrangement links TRBV19 to TRBJ1-2; 7 bases map to TRBD1. This CDR3 spans 13 amino acids. J lost 4 bases, V lost 7 bases, and 6 bases had no gene match. Germline V gene lookup returns CDR1 LNHDA and CDR2 SQIVND (reference sequence). CDR3 coding DNA: TGTGCCAGTACGGACAGGTCCCTCTATGGCTACACCTTC. Translation: CASTDRSLYGYTF. The whole variable domain, filled in from reference TRBV19 and TRBJ1-2, reads DGGITQSPKYLFRKEGQNVTLSCEQNLNHDAMYWYRQDPGQGLRLIYYSQIVNDFQKGDIAEGYSVSREKKESFPLTVTSAQKNPTAFYLCASTDRSLYGYTFGSGTRLTVV.

This clone was counted only a few times. The chain is built from TRBV29-1 and TRBJ1-6; 8 bases match TRBD1. Germline V CDR1 and CDR2: SQVTM, ANQGSEA. V shed 7 bases, J shed 6 bases, and the junction held 5 bases outside the gene matches. This CDR3 contains 13 residues. CDR3 in amino acids: CSASTGANSPLHF. The CDR3 coding sequence is TGCAGCGCCTCGACAGGGGCTAATTCACCCCTCCACTTT. Full variable domain (outside the CDR3, taken from reference TRBV29-1 and TRBJ1-6): SAVISQKPSRDICQRGTSLTIQCQVDSQVTMMFWYRQQPGQSLTLIATANQGSEATYESGFVIDKFPISRPNLTFSTLTVSNMSPEDSSIYLCSASTGANSPLHFGNGTRLTVT.

This chain joins TRBV6-5 and TRBJ2-7; 10 nucleotides align to TRBD1. Germline V gives CDR1 MNHEY, CDR2 SVGAGI. The CDR3 covers 14 residues. The V and J ends lost 2 bases and 4 bases, in that order; junction bases with no gene match: 2. The CDR3 reads CASSYGGQGYEQYF. The CDR3 DNA sequence: TGTGCCAGCAGTTACGGGGGACAGGGGTACGAGCAGTACTTC.

The rearrangement links TRBV27 to TRBJ2-1, with D perhaps being TRBD1 or TRBD2 (5 bases each). With 5 bases removed from V and 7 bases from J, the gap between germline ends came to 15 bases. Germline V gives CDR1 MNHEY, CDR2 SMNVEV (reference sequence). The CDR3 consists of 14 residues. This chain's CDR3 is CASSRGVSKNEQFF. The DNA of the CDR3 is TGTGCCAGCAGTAGAGGGGTTTCAAAGAATGAGCAGTTCTTC.

The chain combines TRBV18 with TRBJ1-2; perhaps TRBD1 as D (5 bases). CDR3 length: 14 amino acids. Looked up from germline, CDR1 is KGHSH and CDR2 is LQKENI. V was cut by 4 bases and J by 4 bases, with 13 bases left in between. DNA of the CDR3: TGTGCCAGCTCACTCGGGACGACTCCCTATGGCTACACCTTC. This sequence encodes CASSLGTTPYGYTF.

The genes are TRBV6-6 and TRBJ1-1; a possible D gene is TRBD1 (6 bases). CDR1 is MNHNY, CDR2 SVGAGI, per germline (reference sequence). The V gene lost 4 bases and the J gene lost 0 bases, with 12 bases spanning the gap. The CDR3 sequence is 15 residues long. This CDR3 reads CASSSRQAMNTEAFF. Written as DNA, the CDR3 is TGTGCCAGCAGTTCAAGACAGGCCATGAACACTGAAGCTTTCTTT.

The rearrangement links TRBV6-5 to TRBJ2-1, with D hard to call. Germline V gene lookup returns CDR1 MNHEY and CDR2 SVGAGI. The CDR3 is 13 amino acids. V was pared by 7 bases and J by 10 bases, with 17 bases between. The CDR3 DNA reads TGTGCCAGCACGGTGCGCCCGGATATAGAGCAGTTCTTC. Protein product: CASTVRPDIEQFF.

The chain links TRBV6-4 to TRBJ2-5, with TRBD1 identical over 10 bases. Germline-derived CDR1 and CDR2 are MRHNA and SNTAGT. This CDR3 is 15 amino acids long. The J segment lost 4 bases and the V segment lost 6 bases, leaving 8 bases of the junction unmatched. As DNA, the CDR3 is TGTGCCAGCAGCCAAACATGGGACAGGGGAGAGACCCAGTACTTC. Protein: CASSQTWDRGETQYF.

The chain employs TRBV7-2 and TRBJ2-3; the match to TRBD2 covers 11 bases. V was clipped by 5 bases and J by 1 base; unmatched bases: 8. CDR3 size: 17 residues. Germline V gives CDR1 SGHTA, CDR2 FQGNSA. The chain's CDR3 is CASSPLAGARGTDTQYF. CDR3 DNA sequence: TGTGCCAGCAGCCCACTAGCGGGGGCCCGGGGCACAGATACGCAGTATTTT.

The chain links TRBV7-8 to TRBJ2-3; D ambiguous. CDR1 is SGHVS and CDR2 is FQNEAQ in the germline V gene. V was shortened by 6 bases and J by 0 bases, with 13 bases between the two germline ends. The CDR3 extends over 15 amino acids. The CDR3 DNA is TGTGCCAGCAGTTCGACGAGGCGGAGCACAGATACGCAGTATTTT. Protein product: CASSSTRRSTDTQYF.

This clone has more than one count but fewer than ten. The V and J genes are TRBV29-1 and TRBJ2-7, with 7 bases matching TRBD1. J lost 2 bases, V lost 6 bases, and 10 bases had no gene match. The length of the CDR3 is 14 residues. Per germline, CDR1 SQVTM and CDR2 ANQGSEA. The DNA of the CDR3 is TGCAGCGTCGTAGAGTCAGGGGGAGCCTACGAGCAGTACTTC. Translating gives CSVVESGGAYEQYF.

This clone showed up just a few times. CDR3 residues: CASSLEQGPWANVLTF. CDR3 DNA sequence: TGTGCCAGCAGCTTGGAGCAGGGCCCCTGGGCCAACGTCCTGACTTTC. The chain carries TRBV7-2 and TRBJ2-6, with a weak D call TRBD1 (5 bases). The CDR3 covers 16 residues. Trimming took 3 bases from V and 5 from J, leaving 14 bases between them. Looked up from germline, CDR1 is SGHTA and CDR2 is FQGNSA. Based on the CDR3 plus reference TRBV7-2 and TRBJ2-6, the full variable domain is GAGVSQSPSNKVTEKGKDVELRCDPISGHTALYWYRQSLGQGLEFLIYFQGNSAPDKSGLPSDRFSAERTGGSVSTLTIQRTQQEDSAVYLCASSLEQGPWANVLTFGAGSRLTVL.

With respect to this clone: This specimen includes other DNA sequences encoding the same CDR3. The V call is TRBV29-1, the J call TRBJ2-5; D perhaps matches TRBD2 (6 bases). The CDR3 is made up of 12 amino acids. Germline lookup yields CDR1 SQVTM and CDR2 ANQGSEA. Trimming stripped 4 bases from V and 5 bases from J, with 11 bases between. The CDR3 reads CSVVGGGETQYF. CDR3 DNA: TGCAGCGTTGTAGGTGGGGGGGAGACCCAGTACTTC.

V gene TRBV30 combines with J gene TRBJ1-5; TRBD1 matches 9 bases. This CDR3 spans 16 amino acids. CDR1 and CDR2 (germline): GTSNPN, SVGIG (reference sequence). Trimming took 3 bases from V and 2 from J; bases not matched to a gene: 8. CDR3 coding DNA: TGTGCCTGGAGCCACTCCGGGACAGGGCGCAATCAGCCCCAGCATTTT. Its translation is CAWSHSGTGRNQPQHF.

The chain's CDR3 is CASSPGLAGPVETQFF. CDR3 DNA sequence: TGTGCCAGCAGCCCCGGACTAGCGGGTCCCGTAGAGACGCAGTTCTTC. This rearrangement joins TRBV7-2 to TRBJ2-1, with TRBD2 identical over 11 bases. The length of the CDR3 is 16 residues. Germline CDR1 and CDR2: SGHTA and FQGNSA. V was pared by 5 bases and J by 12 bases, with 15 bases of the junction left unmatched.

As DNA, the CDR3 is TGTGCCAGCAGCGTAGGGGGGACACCATCTAACTATGGCTACACCTTC. It is translated as CASSVGGTPSNYGYTF. The chain links TRBV9 to TRBJ1-2; D is perhaps TRBD1 (6 bases). Germline V lookup: CDR1 SGDLS, CDR2 YYNGEE. V lost 0 bases to trimming and J lost 0 bases, with 12 bases between them. This CDR3 region has 16 residues.

The chain joins TRBV4-1 to TRBJ1-2, with 7 nucleotides matching TRBD1. Unmatched junction bases numbered 10, after V lost 4 bases and J lost 5 bases. This CDR3 is built from 15 residues. The germline gives CDR1 MGHRA, CDR2 YSYEKL. This CDR3 is CASSLSTGEGYGYTF. CDR3 in DNA: TGCGCCAGCAGCCTTAGTACAGGGGAAGGGTATGGCTACACCTTC.

This clone was counted a few times. The chain employs TRBV9 and TRBJ2-1, with D hard to call. V lost 0 bases and J lost 12, with 19 bases in between. Looked up from germline, CDR1 is SGDLS and CDR2 is YYNGEE. CDR3 length: 15 amino acids. The CDR3 DNA follows: TGTGCCAGCAGCGTAGAGGGCGTCCACGGCCGCAGGCAGTTCTTC. Encoded protein: CASSVEGVHGRRQFF. Together with reference TRBV9 and TRBJ2-1, the CDR3 gives the full variable domain: DSGVTQTPKHLITATGQRVTLRCSPRSGDLSVYWYQQSLDQGLQFLIQYYNGEERAKGNILERFSAQQFPDLHSELNLSSLELGDSALYFCASSVEGVHGRRQFFGPGTRLTVL.

This clone was detected only once. This sequence joins TRBV5-4 and TRBJ2-6, with TRBD1 matching 8 bases. Germline assignment: CDR1 SGHNT and CDR2 YYREEE (reference sequence). The CDR3 runs to 17 residues. After removal of 9 bases from V and 4 bases from J, the junction contained 15 bases not matched to a gene. CDR3 in DNA: TGTGCCATCCCCCCGGCAGGGGGCGATTCCGGGGCCAACGTCCTGACTTTC. It specifies CAIPPAGGDSGANVLTF.

The chain carries TRBV5-1 and TRBJ1-4; D is perhaps TRBD1 (6 bases). Germline lookup yields CDR1 SGHRS and CDR2 YFSETQ. V lost 4 bases and J lost 5, with 12 bases in between. The CDR3 runs 14 residues. The CDR3 region is CASSGTQGNEKLFF. CDR3 nucleotides: TGCGCCAGCAGCGGGACTCAGGGGAATGAAAAACTGTTTTTT.

The CDR3 loop reads CASSLGGERTDTQYF. In DNA, the CDR3 is TGCGCCAGCAGCTTGGGCGGGGAACGCACAGATACGCAGTATTTT. The gene calls are TRBV5-1 and TRBJ2-3; D is perhaps TRBD2 (6 bases). This CDR3 comprises 15 residues. Trimming pared 0 bases from V and 1 base from J, leaving 9 bases between. Germline CDR1 SGHRS, CDR2 YFSETQ.

This chain connects TRBV7-9 to TRBJ1-5; D perhaps matches TRBD1 (5 bases). CDR3 length equals 15 residues. Germline CDR1 is SEHNR and CDR2 is FQNEAQ (reference sequence). Trimming took 8 bases from V and 0 from J, leaving 14 bases between them. The CDR3 reads CASSGGGDSNQPQHF. Written as DNA, the CDR3 is TGTGCCAGCTCCGGCGGAGGGGATAGCAATCAGCCCCAGCATTTT.

The chain couples TRBV27 to TRBJ2-7; 9 positions match TRBD1. V shed 6 bases, J shed 3 bases, and the junction held 9 bases outside the gene matches. The CDR3 runs to 15 residues. Germline loops: CDR1 MNHEY, CDR2 SMNVEV (reference sequence). Here the CDR3 DNA reads TGTGCCAGCAGCCGCCGGGACAGGGCGTTCTACGAGCAGTACTTC. It yields the protein CASSRRDRAFYEQYF.